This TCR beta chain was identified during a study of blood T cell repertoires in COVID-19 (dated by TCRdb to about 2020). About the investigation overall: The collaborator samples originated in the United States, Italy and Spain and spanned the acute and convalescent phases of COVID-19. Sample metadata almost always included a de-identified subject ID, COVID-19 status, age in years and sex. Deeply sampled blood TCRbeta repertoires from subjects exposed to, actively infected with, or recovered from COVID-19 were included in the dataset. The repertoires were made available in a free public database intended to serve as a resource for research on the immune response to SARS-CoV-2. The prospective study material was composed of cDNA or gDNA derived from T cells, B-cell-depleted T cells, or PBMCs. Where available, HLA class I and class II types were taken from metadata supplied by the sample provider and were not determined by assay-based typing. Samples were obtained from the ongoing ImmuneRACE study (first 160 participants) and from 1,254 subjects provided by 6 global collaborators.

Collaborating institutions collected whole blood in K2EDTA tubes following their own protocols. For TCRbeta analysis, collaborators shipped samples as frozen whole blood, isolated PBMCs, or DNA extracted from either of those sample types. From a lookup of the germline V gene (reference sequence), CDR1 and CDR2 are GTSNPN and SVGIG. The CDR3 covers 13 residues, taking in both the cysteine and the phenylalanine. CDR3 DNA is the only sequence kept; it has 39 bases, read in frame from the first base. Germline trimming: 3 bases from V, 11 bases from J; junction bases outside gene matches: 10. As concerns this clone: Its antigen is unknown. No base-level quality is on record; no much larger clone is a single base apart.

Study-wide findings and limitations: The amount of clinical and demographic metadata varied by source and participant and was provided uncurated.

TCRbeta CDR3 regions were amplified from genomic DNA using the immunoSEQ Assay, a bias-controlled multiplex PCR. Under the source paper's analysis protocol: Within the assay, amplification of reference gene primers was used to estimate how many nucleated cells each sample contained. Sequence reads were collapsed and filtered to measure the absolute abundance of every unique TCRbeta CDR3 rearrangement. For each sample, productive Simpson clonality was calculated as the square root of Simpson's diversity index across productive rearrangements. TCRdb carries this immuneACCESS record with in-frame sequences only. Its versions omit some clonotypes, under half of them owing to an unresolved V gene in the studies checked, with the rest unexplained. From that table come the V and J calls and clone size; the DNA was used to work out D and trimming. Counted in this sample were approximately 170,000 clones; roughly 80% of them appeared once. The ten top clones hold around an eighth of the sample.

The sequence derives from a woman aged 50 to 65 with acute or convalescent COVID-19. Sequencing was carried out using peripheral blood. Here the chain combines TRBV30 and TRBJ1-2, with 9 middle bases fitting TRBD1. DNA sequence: TGTGCCTGGAGGGTCGAGCTACAGGGGGCGTACACCTTC. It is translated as CAWRVELQGAYTF.